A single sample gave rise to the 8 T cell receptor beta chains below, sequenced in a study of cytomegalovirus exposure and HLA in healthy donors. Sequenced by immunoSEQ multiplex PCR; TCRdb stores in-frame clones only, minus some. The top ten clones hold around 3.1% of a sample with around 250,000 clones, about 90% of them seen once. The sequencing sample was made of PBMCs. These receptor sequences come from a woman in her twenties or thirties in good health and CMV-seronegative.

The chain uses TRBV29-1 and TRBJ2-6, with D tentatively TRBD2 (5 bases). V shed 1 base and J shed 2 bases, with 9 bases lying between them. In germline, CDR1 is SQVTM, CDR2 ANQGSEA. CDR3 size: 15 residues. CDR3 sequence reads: CSVEATSPGANVLTF. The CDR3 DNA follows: TGCAGCGTTGAAGCAACTAGTCCTGGGGCCAACGTCCTGACTTTC. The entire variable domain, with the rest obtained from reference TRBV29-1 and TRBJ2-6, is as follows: SAVISQKPSRDICQRGTSLTIQCQVDSQVTMMFWYRQQPGQSLTLIATANQGSEATYESGFVIDKFPISRPNLTFSTLTVSNMSPEDSSIYLCSVEATSPGANVLTFGAGSRLTVL.

CDR3 bases: TGCGCCAGCAGCAACCGGGACAAGACCTACGAGCAGTACTTC. Amino acids: CASSNRDKTYEQYF. J is TRBJ2-7 and V is TRBV5-1; D may be TRBD1 (6 bases). Per germline, CDR1 SGHRS and CDR2 YFSETQ. This CDR3 comprises 14 residues. Deletions cut 4 bases from V and 2 bases from J, with 13 bases between.

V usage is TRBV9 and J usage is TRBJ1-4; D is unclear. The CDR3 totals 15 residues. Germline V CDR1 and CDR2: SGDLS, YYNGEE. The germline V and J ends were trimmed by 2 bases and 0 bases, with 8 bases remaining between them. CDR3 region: CASSVQSTTNEKLFF. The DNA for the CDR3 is TGTGCCAGCAGCGTCCAGAGTACAACTAATGAAAAACTGTTTTTT.

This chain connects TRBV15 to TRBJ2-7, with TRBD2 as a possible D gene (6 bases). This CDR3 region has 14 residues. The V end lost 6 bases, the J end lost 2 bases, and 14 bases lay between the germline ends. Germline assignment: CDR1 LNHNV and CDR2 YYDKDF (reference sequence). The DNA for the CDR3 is TGTGCCACCAGATTGGGAGGACTAACCTACGAGCAGTACTTC. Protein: CATRLGGLTYEQYF.

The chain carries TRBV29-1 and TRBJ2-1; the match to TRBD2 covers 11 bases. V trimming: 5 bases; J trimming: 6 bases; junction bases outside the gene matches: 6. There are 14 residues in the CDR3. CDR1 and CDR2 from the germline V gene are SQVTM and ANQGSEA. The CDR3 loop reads CSVRGLADLNEQFF. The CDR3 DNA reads TGCAGCGTTAGGGGACTAGCGGATCTCAATGAGCAGTTCTTC.

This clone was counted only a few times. The CDR3 DNA reads TGTGCCAGCAGCTTAGGACTGGTTGACAATGAGCAGTTCTTC. Its protein is CASSLGLVDNEQFF. The V gene is TRBV7-3, the J gene TRBJ2-1; TRBD2 is a possible D gene (5 bases). Between the trimmed V and J ends, which lost 2 bases and 5 bases, there was a span of 10 bases. The CDR3 has 14 residues. Germline assignment: CDR1 SGHTA and CDR2 FQGTGA.

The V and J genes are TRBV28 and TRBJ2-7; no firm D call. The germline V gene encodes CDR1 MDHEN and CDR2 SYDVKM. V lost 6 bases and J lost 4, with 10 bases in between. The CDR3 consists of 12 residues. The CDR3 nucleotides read TGTGCCAGCAGCCCCCCCCGGTACGAGCAGTACTTC. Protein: CASSPPRYEQYF. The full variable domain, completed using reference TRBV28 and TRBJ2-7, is DVKVTQSSRYLVKRTGEKVFLECVQDMDHENMFWYRQDPGLGLRLIYFSYDVKMKEKGDIPEGYSVSREKKERFSLILESASTNQTSMYLCASSPPRYEQYFGPGTRLTVT.

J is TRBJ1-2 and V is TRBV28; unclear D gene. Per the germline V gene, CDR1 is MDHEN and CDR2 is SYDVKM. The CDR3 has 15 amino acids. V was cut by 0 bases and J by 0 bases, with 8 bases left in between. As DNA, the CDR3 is TGTGCCAGCAGTTTATGGGGCCTGGCTAACTATGGCTACACCTTC. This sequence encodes CASSLWGLANYGYTF.